The entry below describes one T cell receptor beta chain. This specimen comes from a study of blood T cell repertoires in COVID-19. Study-level information: PBMCs, B-cell-depleted T cells, or T cells were the source of the cDNA or gDNA that made up the material.

Clones were read by immunoSEQ multiplex PCR, and TCRdb kept only the in-frame ones, dropping some. The sample shows approximately 330,000 clones, roughly 86% of them seen only once. After removal of 0 bases from V and 5 bases from J, the junction contained 3 bases not matched to a gene. CDR1 is LGHNA, CDR2 YNFKEQ, per germline. This CDR3 has 14 amino acids. Individuals aged about 18 to 89 years were recruited from roughly 23 US areas. Which cohort a participant joined came from the clinical history participants gave. Cohort 3 recovery required two negative PCRs, clearance, or symptom resolution. The chain couples TRBV4-2 to TRBJ2-5, with 7 positions matching TRBD2. The clonotype comes from a woman aged 25 to 39 who had recovered from COVID-19. Source material: PBMCs or T cells enriched from blood (not recorded which). The DNA for the CDR3 is TGTGCCAGCAGCCAAGATTTTAGCGGGGAGACCCAGTACTTC. This encodes CASSQDFSGETQYF.